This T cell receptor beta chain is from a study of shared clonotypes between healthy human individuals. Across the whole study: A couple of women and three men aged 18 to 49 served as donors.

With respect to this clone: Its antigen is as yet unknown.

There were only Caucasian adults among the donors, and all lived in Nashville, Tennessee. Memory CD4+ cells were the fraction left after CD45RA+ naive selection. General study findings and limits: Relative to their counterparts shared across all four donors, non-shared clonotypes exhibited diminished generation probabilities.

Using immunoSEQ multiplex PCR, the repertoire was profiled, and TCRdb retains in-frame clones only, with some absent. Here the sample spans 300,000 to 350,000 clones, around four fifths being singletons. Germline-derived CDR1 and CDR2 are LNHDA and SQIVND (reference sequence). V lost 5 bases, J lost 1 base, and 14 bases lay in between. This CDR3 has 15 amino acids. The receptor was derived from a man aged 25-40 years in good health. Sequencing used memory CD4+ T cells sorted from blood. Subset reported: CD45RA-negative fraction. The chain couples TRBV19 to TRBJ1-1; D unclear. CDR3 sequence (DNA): TGTGCCAGTAGTTTAACCCTCTTGGGGAACACTGAAGCTTTCTTT. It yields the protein CASSLTLLGNTEAFF.